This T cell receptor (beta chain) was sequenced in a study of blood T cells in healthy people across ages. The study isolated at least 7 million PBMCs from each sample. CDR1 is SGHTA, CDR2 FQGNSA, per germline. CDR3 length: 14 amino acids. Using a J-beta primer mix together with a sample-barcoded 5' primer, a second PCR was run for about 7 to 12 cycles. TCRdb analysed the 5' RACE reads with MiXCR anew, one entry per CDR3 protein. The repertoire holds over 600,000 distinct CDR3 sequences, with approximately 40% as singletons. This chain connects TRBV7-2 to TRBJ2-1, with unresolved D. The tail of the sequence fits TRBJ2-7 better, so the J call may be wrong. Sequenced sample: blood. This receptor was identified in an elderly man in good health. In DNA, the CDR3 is TGTGCCAGCAGCCCGCGCGCTTACTACAATGAGCAGTACTTC. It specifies CASSPRAYYNEQYF.